What follows is one TCR beta chain and its context. The antigen remains unidentified. Libraries were prepared by immunoSEQ multiplex PCR; TCRdb keeps only in-frame clonotypes and omits some of them. The sample includes about 90,000 clones, roughly 90% of them seen just once. Per germline, CDR1 SQVTM and CDR2 ANQGSEA. The CDR3 is 12 amino acids. V lost 4 bases to trimming and J lost 5 bases; unmatched junction nucleotides: 4. These data belong to a study of graft-versus-host responses after intestinal transplantation. The sequences come from unstimulated CD8+ T cells sorted from spleen or lymph node cells, collected before intestinal transplant. The TCR comes from a human donor who received an intestinal transplant. The genes are TRBV29-1 and TRBJ1-2; 7 nucleotides line up with TRBD1. CDR3 coding DNA: TGCAGCGTTGGACCAGGGGGATATGGCTACACCTTC. Its protein is CSVGPGGYGYTF.